The 24 T cell receptor beta chains below all came from one sample that was sequenced in a study of identifying expanded T cells in peripheral blood. Method: immunoSEQ multiplex PCR; TCRdb's copy keeps in-frame clones and lacks some. The sample holds about 78,000 clones, approximately 84% seen once. The specimen was blood. All receptors derive from a person between 18 and 70 years old in good health.

This chain connects TRBV9 to TRBJ1-1; possible D gene TRBD1, 6 bases. This CDR3 comprises 14 residues. V lost 4 bases and J 6 bases, leaving 16 bases between the germline ends. The germline CDR1 and CDR2 sequences are SGDLS and YYNGEE. In DNA form, the CDR3 reads TGTGCCAGCAGCCCTCCCGACAGGCTCCCTGAAGCTTTCTTT. It encodes CASSPPDRLPEAFF.

The chain has TRBV19 and TRBJ2-5; 10 bases agree with TRBD2. The CDR3 extends over 15 amino acids. The V gene end was trimmed by 5 bases and the J gene end by 5 bases; junction bases not matched to a gene: 8. Germline CDR1 reads LNHDA; CDR2 reads SQIVND (reference sequence). CDR3 amino acids: CASSLRGAGGETQYF. The CDR3 region has the DNA TGTGCCAGTAGTCTCCGGGGAGCGGGAGGGGAGACCCAGTACTTC.

The rearrangement links TRBV18 to TRBJ2-1; D is unclear. V was pared by 4 bases and J by 3 bases, with 10 bases between. From germline, CDR1 is KGHSH and CDR2 LQKENI. The CDR3 has 14 amino acids. The CDR3 nucleotides read TGTGCCAGCTCACTTCGACAAGACTACAATGAGCAGTTCTTC. This codes for CASSLRQDYNEQFF.

The CDR3 DNA follows: TGTGCCAGCAGCGCGGGGGTGGTAGCGGGACAAGAGACCCAGTACTTC. It encodes CASSAGVVAGQETQYF. The gene calls are TRBV7-3 and TRBJ2-5, with 8 bases identical to TRBD2. The CDR3 consists of 16 residues. V gave up 5 bases and J gave up 2 bases; unmatched junction bases: 10. CDR1 is SGHTA, CDR2 FQGTGA, per germline.

This chain links TRBV7-2 with TRBJ1-2; 8 bases align to TRBD1. CDR3 length: 14 residues. Per germline, CDR1 SGHTA and CDR2 FQGNSA. The trim removed 4 bases at V and 3 bases at J, leaving 4 bases unmatched. The CDR3, as DNA: TGTGCCAGCAGCTCCGGACAGGGAGACTATGGCTACACCTTC. Protein product: CASSSGQGDYGYTF.

The chain employs TRBV28 and TRBJ1-2, with D tentatively TRBD1 (5 bases). Trimming cost V 2 bases and J 7 bases, with 17 bases left between them. Germline assignment: CDR1 MDHEN and CDR2 SYDVKM. This CDR3 comprises 15 residues. The CDR3 DNA reads TGTGCCAGCAGTTTAATATCTGGTTCAGGGAGTGGCTACACCTTC. This gives the protein CASSLISGSGSGYTF.

This chain joins TRBV6-1 and TRBJ2-7, with D uncertain. The V end lost 8 bases, the J end lost 0 bases, and 11 bases lay between the germline ends. The CDR3 is 13 residues long. In germline, CDR1 is MNHNS, CDR2 SASEGT. CDR3 DNA: TGTGCCAGCGGGTTCGACATCTCCTACGAGCAGTACTTC. It translates to CASGFDISYEQYF.

CDR3 sequence: CASSPGGMNTEAFF. Written as DNA, the CDR3 is TGTGCCAGCTCTCCCGGTGGGATGAACACTGAAGCTTTCTTT. The rearrangement uses TRBV18 and TRBJ1-1; D gene ambiguous. Germline CDR1 KGHSH, CDR2 LQKENI. The V end was cut by 6 bases, the J end by 0 bases, with 11 bases between. This CDR3 is 14 amino acids long. The full variable domain, completed using reference TRBV18 and TRBJ1-1, is NAGVMQNPRHLVRRRGQEARLRCSPMKGHSHVYWYRQLPEEGLKFMVYLQKENIIDESGMPKERFSAEFPKEGPSILRIQQVVRGDSAAYFCASSPGGMNTEAFFGQGTRLTVV.

This chain uses TRBV7-2 with TRBJ2-5, with D hard to call. CDR1 and CDR2 (germline): SGHTA, FQGNSA. The CDR3 runs to 14 residues. V was pared by 2 bases and J by 1 base, with 8 bases between. The CDR3 loop reads CASSLNGIQETQYF. The CDR3 DNA reads TGTGCCAGCAGCTTAAATGGGATCCAAGAGACCCAGTACTTC. Full variable domain (outside the CDR3, taken from reference TRBV7-2 and TRBJ2-5): GAGVSQSPSNKVTEKGKDVELRCDPISGHTALYWYRQSLGQGLEFLIYFQGNSAPDKSGLPSDRFSAERTGGSVSTLTIQRTQQEDSAVYLCASSLNGIQETQYFGPGTRLLVL.

The chain is built from TRBV9 and TRBJ2-5; D is perhaps TRBD2 (5 bases). V lost 3 bases and J lost 5, with 20 bases in between. Per the germline V gene, CDR1 is SGDLS and CDR2 is YYNGEE. The CDR3 length is 16 residues. CDR3 in DNA: TGTGCCAGCAGCGCGACAAGCGACTACCCCGGGGAGACCCAGTACTTC. The encoded protein is CASSATSDYPGETQYF.

J is TRBJ1-4 and V is TRBV2; D is possibly TRBD1 (6 bases). CDR1 and CDR2 from the germline V gene are SNHLY and FYNNEI. The V and J ends lost 4 bases and 4 bases respectively, with 10 bases between them. The CDR3 is 14 amino acids. CDR3 sequence (DNA): TGTGCCAGCAGTGTTCAACAGGGTAATGAAAAACTGTTTTTT. The encoded protein is CASSVQQGNEKLFF.

The rearrangement uses TRBV7-3 and TRBJ2-1; 12 nucleotides align to TRBD2. The CDR3 spans 16 residues. V lost 4 bases and J lost 6; bases outside the gene matches: 7. Germline V CDR1 and CDR2: SGHTA, FQGTGA. CDR3 bases: TGTGCCAGCAGCTCGACAGTGACTAGCGGGGGCAATGAGCAGTTCTTC. It yields the protein CASSSTVTSGGNEQFF.

The chain is built from TRBV4-3 and TRBJ2-2, with 8 bases aligning to TRBD2. J lost 4 bases, V lost 3 bases, and 7 bases had no gene match. The CDR3 sequence is 16 residues long. Per germline, CDR1 LGHNA and CDR2 YSLEER. CDR3 bases: TGCGCCAGCAGCCACGTTGGACGGGGGGGCACCGGGGAGCTGTTTTTT. It codes for CASSHVGRGGTGELFF.

Worth noting for this clone: The sample holds other DNA sequences that translate to the same CDR3. The chain combines TRBV9 with TRBJ2-5, with 8 nucleotides matching TRBD2. After removal of 3 bases from V and 2 bases from J, the junction contained 9 bases not matched to a gene. Per the germline V gene, CDR1 is SGDLS and CDR2 is YYNGEE. CDR3 length: 16 residues. The CDR3 nucleotides read TGTGCCAGCAGCGCCTACGCGGGAGGAATACAAGAGACCCAGTACTTC. Protein product: CASSAYAGGIQETQYF.

This chain links TRBV23-1 with TRBJ2-7, with no clear D. TRBV23-1 is marked as an open reading frame, function uncertain. This CDR3 spans 15 amino acids. V lost 0 bases to trimming and J lost 0 bases, with 9 bases between them. The CDR3 here is CASSQSRQSSYEQYF. CDR3 DNA: TGCGCCAGCAGTCAATCGAGGCAGAGCTCCTACGAGCAGTACTTC.

This clone appeared a few times. The gene calls are TRBV9 and TRBJ2-1; D is perhaps TRBD2 (6 bases). The CDR3 loop spans 14 amino acids. Trimming took 0 bases from V and 10 from J, leaving 14 bases between them. CDR1 is SGDLS, CDR2 YYNGEE, per germline. CDR3 residues: CASSVEWGVREQFF. Here the CDR3 DNA reads TGTGCCAGCAGCGTAGAATGGGGGGTGCGGGAGCAGTTCTTC. Filled out from reference TRBV9 and TRBJ2-1, the complete variable domain reads DSGVTQTPKHLITATGQRVTLRCSPRSGDLSVYWYQQSLDQGLQFLIQYYNGEERAKGNILERFSAQQFPDLHSELNLSSLELGDSALYFCASSVEWGVREQFFGPGTRLTVL.

The chain employs TRBV10-3 and TRBJ1-1, with TRBD1 as a possible D gene (5 bases). Germline-derived CDR1 and CDR2 are ENHRY and SYGVKD. V lost 4 bases, J lost 10 bases, and 13 bases lay in between. This CDR3 has 12 residues. CDR3 DNA: TGTGCCATCAGTGGGGGCGGGGAGGGAGCTTTCTTT. It specifies CAISGGGEGAFF.

This chain connects TRBV6-5 to TRBJ2-5; D gene unclear. Trimming took 5 bases from V and 1 from J, leaving 11 bases between them. This CDR3 has 14 amino acids. Germline CDR1 and CDR2: MNHEY and SVGAGI. The CDR3 sequence is CASSDPGSQETQYF. In DNA, the CDR3 is TGTGCCAGCAGTGACCCGGGTAGCCAAGAGACCCAGTACTTC.

The V and J genes are TRBV6-6 and TRBJ2-7, with a tentative D call TRBD1 (7 bases). V lost 6 bases, J lost 6 bases, and 18 bases lay in between. This CDR3 has 14 amino acids. Germline V CDR1 and CDR2: MNHNY, SVGAGI (reference sequence). CDR3 coding DNA: TGTGCCAGCAGCCCATATCAGGGGGGAGGCGAGCAGTACTTC. It is translated as CASSPYQGGGEQYF.

The chain is built from TRBV18 and TRBJ1-2; 8 bases fit TRBD1. The CDR3 is 12 residues long. V gave up 6 bases and J gave up 12 bases; unmatched junction bases: 9. Germline V gene data show CDR1 as KGHSH and CDR2 as LQKENI. CDR3 residues: CASSRQGQGHTF. The CDR3 nucleotides are TGTGCCAGCTCCCGCCAAGGACAGGGTCACACCTTC.

V and J are TRBV7-3 and TRBJ2-5; 7 nucleotides agree with TRBD1. The CDR3 consists of 15 residues. With 5 bases clipped from V and 1 base from J, the junction kept 7 bases outside the gene matches. In germline, CDR1 is SGHTA, CDR2 FQGTGA. This chain's CDR3 is CASSPNRGSQETQYF. The CDR3 DNA sequence: TGTGCCAGCAGCCCAAACAGGGGTAGCCAAGAGACCCAGTACTTC.

The rearrangement links TRBV2 to TRBJ1-5; D uncertain. This CDR3 is built from 15 residues. Trimming shortened V by 6 bases and J by 2 bases, and 14 bases separated the two germline ends. Germline CDR1 reads SNHLY; CDR2 reads FYNNEI. The CDR3 sequence is CASRVGLGGNQPQHF. CDR3 DNA sequence: TGTGCCAGCAGAGTGGGCCTTGGGGGCAATCAGCCCCAGCATTTT.

The rearrangement uses TRBV7-2 and TRBJ2-7, with 9 bases identical to TRBD1. The CDR3 has 14 amino acids. Unmatched junction bases numbered 7, after V lost 4 bases and J lost 6 bases. Germline V CDR1 and CDR2: SGHTA, FQGNSA. This CDR3 is CASSYTGQGTEQYF. DNA of the CDR3: TGTGCCAGCAGCTATACGGGACAGGGCACCGAGCAGTACTTC.

This clone was observed at least ten times. The V gene is TRBV21-1, the J gene TRBJ2-1; TRBD1, the table's D call, lacks a check against the DNA. TRBV21-1 is classified as a pseudogene. The CDR3 loop spans 19 amino acids. As DNA, the CDR3 is TGTGCCGGCCCGGACGGAACCACCCGGGACACACGTTCCTACAATGAGCAGTTCTTC. As protein: CAGPDGTTRDTRSYNEQFF.